These T cell receptor beta chains were read from a single sample in a study of human T cells and chemical hapten exposure. TCRdb independently ran MiXCR on the RACE reads; one entry per CDR3 protein. The sample lists some 110,000 distinct CDR3 sequences, around an eighth occurring once. The source material was whole blood, sampled in connection with sensitization to the hapten diphenylcyclopropenone (DPC). Every receptor here comes from a woman between 45 and 65 years old with alopecia areata. Some clones in this sample may be carry-over from other donors' samples. CDR3s include the opening cysteine and the closing phenylalanine or tryptophan. A D gene is named only where the DNA matches it firmly. Rows may omit the clone size; those that give it use once, few, many or a size class.

v_gene	d_gene	j_gene	abundance	CDR3nt	CDR3aa
TRBV27	.	TRBJ2-7	few	TGTGCCAGCAGTTCGCAGAGGTACTTGAGACCCGGTCACAAGAGGGACTACGAGCAGTACTTC	CASSSQRYLRPGHKRDYEQYF
TRBV28	TRBD1	TRBJ1-5	few	TGTGCCAGCAGTCCTACTAGGGGGCGGGAGCCCCAGCATTTT	CASSPTRGREPQHF
TRBV7-9	.	TRBJ2-7	.	TGTGCCAGCAGCTTATGGACACCCTCCGCCGAGCAGTACTTC	CASSLWTPSAEQYF
TRBV27	.	TRBJ2-2	.	TGTGCCATCAAAACCGGGGAGCTGTTTTTT	CAIKTGELFF
TRBV28	.	TRBJ1-2	many	TGTGCCAGCAGGACGGATTATGGCTACACCTTC	CASRTDYGYTF
TRBV3-1	.	TRBJ2-7	few	TGTGCCAGCAGCCCGGCCGCCTACGAGCAGTACTTC	CASSPAAYEQYF
TRBV20-1	TRBD1	TRBJ2-7	.	TGCAGTGCTAGAGCCCCCGGGACAGGGGTATACGAGCAGTACTTC	CSARAPGTGVYEQYF
TRBV28	.	TRBJ1-2	.	TGTGCCAGCACCGATAACCCTTTCTATGGCTACACCTTC	CASTDNPFYGYTF
TRBV4-2	TRBD2	TRBJ2-3	many	TGTGCCAGCAGCCAACCGGGACTAGCGGGGCCAGATACGCAGTATTTT	CASSQPGLAGPDTQYF
TRBV29-1	.	TRBJ2-7	few	TGCAGCGGCAGGGTGCGCGGGGAGCAGTACTTC	CSGRVRGEQYF
TRBV4-1	TRBD1	TRBJ1-5	.	TGCGCCAGCAGCCCCGCCCTACCGGGACAGGGGGGCCATTATAGCAATCAGCCCCAGCATTTT	CASSPALPGQGGHYSNQPQHF
TRBV4-3	.	TRBJ1-3	many	TGCGCCAGCAGCCAAGGCTCTGGGGACTCTGGAAACACCATATATTTT	CASSQGSGDSGNTIYF
TRBV5-8	.	TRBJ2-1	.	TGTGCCAGCACCATCTACAATGAGCAGTTCTTC	CASTIYNEQFF
TRBV11-3	.	TRBJ1-6	many	TGTGCCAGCAGCTCCAGGGCCGGTTCACCCCTCCACTTT	CASSSRAGSPLHF
TRBV2	TRBD1	TRBJ2-5	many	TGTGCCAGCAGTAGGGACAGTCAAGAGACCCAGTACTTC	CASSRDSQETQYF
TRBV5-6	TRBD1	TRBJ2-7	few	TGTGCCAGCAGCACCGACAGGGGGCCCTACGAGCAGTACTTC	CASSTDRGPYEQYF
TRBV9	.	TRBJ1-6	many	TGTGCCAGCAGCGTAGACAGGAGAAATTCACCCCTCCACTTT	CASSVDRRNSPLHF
TRBV6-5	.	TRBJ2-2	many	TGTGCCAGCAGACCGCCAACAGGGCCCGGGGAGCTGTTTTTT	CASRPPTGPGELFF
TRBV7-2	.	TRBJ1-4	many	TGTGCCAGCAGCGCACAGGGAAGGTCTAATGAAAAACTGTTTTTT	CASSAQGRSNEKLFF
TRBV5-1	.	TRBJ2-2	.	TGCGCCAGCACTGTCTCAGCGCCCAAAGGCGGGGAGCTGTTTTTT	CASTVSAPKGGELFF
TRBV11-2	.	TRBJ1-3	many	TGTGCCAGCAGCCCCCGGACCGCGCGCTCTGGAAACACCATATATTTT	CASSPRTARSGNTIYF
TRBV27	.	TRBJ1-5	few	TGTGCCAGCAGTCCAACTCCGGCAGGGTCCAATCAGCCCCAGCATTTT	CASSPTPAGSNQPQHF
TRBV5-1	.	TRBJ2-1	few	TGCGCCAGCAGCTTGGTTGTTTCCAATGAGCAGTTCTTC	CASSLVVSNEQFF
TRBV2	.	TRBJ2-3	.	TGTGCCAGCGGTCCTTCGGCCGGGGGCACAGATACGCAGTATTTT	CASGPSAGGTDTQYF
TRBV12-3/TRBV12-4	.	TRBJ1-5	.	TGTGCCAGCACCGGGGTGTCGGGACGACAGCCCCAGCATTTT	CASTGVSGRQPQHF
TRBV29-1	TRBD1	TRBJ1-4	many	TGCAGCGTTGGGACGACAGGGGTCTCCGAAAAACTGTTTTTT	CSVGTTGVSEKLFF
TRBV3-1	.	TRBJ1-6	many	TGTGCCAGCAGCCAAGCCTCTTCACCCCTCCACTTT	CASSQASSPLHF
TRBV18	.	TRBJ1-4	few	TGTGCCAGCTCACCAGGACAGATTAATGAAAAACTGTTTTTT	CASSPGQINEKLFF
TRBV7-9	.	TRBJ2-1	few	TGTGCCAGCAGCCTCCCGCCGGGTGAGCAGTTCTTC	CASSLPPGEQFF
TRBV18	TRBD2	TRBJ2-3	.	TGTGCCAGCTCACCACCTGGGACTAGAAGCACAGATACGCAGTTTTTT	CASSPPGTRSTDTQFF
TRBV5-6	.	TRBJ2-2	many	TGTGCCAGCAGGTGGGGCACCGGGGAGCTGTTTTTT	CASRWGTGELFF
TRBV5-1	TRBD2	TRBJ2-1	.	TGCGCCAGCAGCCCGGGACTAGCGGGAGGGCACCTCCACAATGAGCAGTTCTTC	CASSPGLAGGHLHNEQFF
TRBV5-1	.	TRBJ1-2	many	TGCGCCAGCAGCCTCCCTACGGAAGAGAACACCTTC	CASSLPTEENTF
TRBV5-1	.	TRBJ2-7	few	TGCGCCAGCAGCTTGGTCCCTGCTTCTACCTTCTACGAGCAGTACTTC	CASSLVPASTFYEQYF
TRBV20-1	.	TRBJ1-1	.	TGCAGTGCTTTACAGGGTACACTCGAAGCTTTCTTT	CSALQGTLEAFF
TRBV5-1	.	TRBJ2-2	few	TGCGCCAGCAGCCCGGGACACCCGAACACCGGGGAGCTGTTTTTT	CASSPGHPNTGELFF
TRBV11-2	.	TRBJ2-1	many	TGTGCCAGCAGCATGAGAGGTGCAGGGGCAAATGAGCAGTTCTTC	CASSMRGAGANEQFF
TRBV11-2	.	TRBJ2-5	.	TGTGCCAGCAGCACGCTCGGAGAGACCCAGTACTTC	CASSTLGETQYF
TRBV28	.	TRBJ1-3	.	TGTGCCAGCAGTTTGGTCAGGGGAAACACCATATATTTT	CASSLVRGNTIYF
TRBV2	.	TRBJ1-4	few	TGTGCCAGCAGGCCAGGGACAACTAATGAAAAACTGTTTTTT	CASRPGTTNEKLFF
TRBV2	TRBD2	TRBJ2-2	few	TGTGCCAGCAGTCTCTCCAGCGGGAGTCTAACCACCGGGGAGCTGTTTTTT	CASSLSSGSLTTGELFF
TRBV6-5	.	TRBJ2-2	few	TGTGCCAGCAGCCCACGCACCGGGGAGCTGTTTTTT	CASSPRTGELFF
TRBV7-2	TRBD1	TRBJ2-2	few	TGTGCCAGCAGCCGAAGGATTACAGGGGGCGTGGGCACCGGGGAGCTGTTTTTT	CASSRRITGGVGTGELFF
TRBV3-1	.	TRBJ2-7	few	TGTGCCAGCAGCCAAGATTACGGGAGCGAGCAGTACTTC	CASSQDYGSEQYF
TRBV14	.	TRBJ2-5	many	TGTGCCAGCAGCCACACCCAAGAGACCCAGTACTTC	CASSHTQETQYF
TRBV3-1	.	TRBJ2-7	.	TGTGCCAGCAGCCAAGTTGGAGCTTCCGAGCAGTACTTC	CASSQVGASEQYF
TRBV7-9	.	TRBJ1-4	few	TGTGCCAGCAGCTTACCACCTAATGAAAAACTGTTTTTT	CASSLPPNEKLFF
TRBV6-5	.	TRBJ1-1	few	TGTGCCAGCAGCCGAGACACGACAGGCGCAGCTGAAGCTTTCTTT	CASSRDTTGAAEAFF
TRBV7-2	TRBD1	TRBJ2-3	few	TGTGCCAGCAGCCCCCGGCAGGGGGCGTCAGATACGCAGTATTTT	CASSPRQGASDTQYF
TRBV28	TRBD1	TRBJ2-2	few	TGTGCCAGCGGTCGAGGGGGCCCCGGGGAGCTGTTTTTT	CASGRGGPGELFF
TRBV28	.	TRBJ2-7	many	TGTGCCAGCGGGTACGAGCAGTACTTC	CASGYEQYF
TRBV20-1	TRBD1	TRBJ2-2	many	TGCAGTGCTAACAACGATGACAGGGTCACCGGGGAGCTGTTTTTT	CSANNDDRVTGELFF
TRBV6-1	.	TRBJ1-1	.	TGTGCCAGCAGTGAAGCCTCGACGCGTGAAGCTTTCTTT	CASSEASTREAFF